This TCR beta chain was sequenced in a study of cytomegalovirus exposure and HLA in healthy donors. This PCR relied on a set of 60 Vbeta primers and 13 Jbeta primers. Sequencing used immunoSEQ multiplex PCR; TCRdb keeps in-frame clones, though not all of them. The table has some 190,000 clones, 85% to 90% seen once. Material: PBMCs. This clonotype originated in a man under 40 in good health and CMV-seronegative.

The CDR3 DNA reads TGTGCCACCAGACAGGGGGTAATCGGGAACACTGAAGCTTTCTTT. It codes for CATRQGVIGNTEAFF. The chain has TRBV6-5 and TRBJ1-1, with TRBD1 matching 9 bases. Trimming cost V 10 bases and J 1 base; bases outside gene matches: 10. The CDR3 extends over 15 amino acids. Per the germline V gene, CDR1 is MNHEY and CDR2 is SVGAGI.